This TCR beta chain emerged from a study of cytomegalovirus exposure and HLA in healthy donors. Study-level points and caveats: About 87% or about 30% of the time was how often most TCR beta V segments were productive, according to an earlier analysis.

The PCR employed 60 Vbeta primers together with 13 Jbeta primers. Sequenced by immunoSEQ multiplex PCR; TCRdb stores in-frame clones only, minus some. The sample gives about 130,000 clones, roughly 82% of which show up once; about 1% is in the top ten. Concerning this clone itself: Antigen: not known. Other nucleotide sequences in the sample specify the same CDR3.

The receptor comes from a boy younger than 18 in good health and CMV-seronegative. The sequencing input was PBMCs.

The CDR3 here is CASSLLAGAQETQYF. In nucleotides, the CDR3 is TGCGCCAGCAGCTTGTTAGCGGGAGCACAAGAGACCCAGTACTTC. V gene TRBV5-1 combines with J gene TRBJ2-5; the match to TRBD2 covers 9 bases. In germline, CDR1 is SGHRS, CDR2 YFSETQ. V dropped 1 base and J dropped 2; count of bases not matched to a gene: 3. CDR3 size: 15 residues.